The entry that follows covers one T cell receptor (beta chain) sequence. It may be a read error: a sequence one base away is much more abundant. A single record per CDR3 protein comes from TCRdb applying MiXCR to the 5' RACE reads. The repertoire holds some 110,000 distinct CDR3 sequences, with approximately 8.4% as singletons. The sample is drawn from a study of T cells after yellow fever vaccination. Study context: When fractions had low cell numbers, they were prepared with SMART-Seq v4 Ultra Low Input.

V lost 8 bases to trimming and J lost 4 bases; unmatched junction nucleotides: 7. Germline V gene sequence: CDR1 LNHNV, CDR2 YYDKDF (reference sequence). This CDR3 spans 13 amino acids. V is TRBV15 and J is TRBJ2-5; 7 bases agree with TRBD2. The source material was CD8+ T cells sorted from PBMCs, sampled 45 days after the yellow fever booster vaccination. The TCR originated in a man aged 25 to 40 who received the YFV17D yellow fever vaccine. As DNA, the CDR3 is TGTGCCACCGCAGCGGGAACCCTAGAGACCCAGTACTTC. Amino acid sequence: CATAAGTLETQYF. The full variable domain, with the rest looked up from reference TRBV15 and TRBJ2-5, is DAMVIQNPRYQVTQFGKPVTLSCSQTLNHNVMYWYQQKSSQAPKLLFHYYDKDFNNEADTPDNFQSRRPNTSFCFLDIRSPGLGDTAMYLCATAAGTLETQYFGPGTRLLVL.